One sample yielded the 11 T cell receptor beta chains listed below, sequenced in a study of shared clonotypes between healthy human individuals. Some clones are missing from TCRdb's copy, which holds only in-frame ones; the method was immunoSEQ multiplex PCR. The sample has some 2.3 million clones; roughly 93% are singletons. Sequenced input: naive CD4+ T cells from PBMCs. Described subset: CD45RA+ positively selected. The receptors shown here come from a young man in good health. Some clones in this sample may be carry-over from other donors' samples.

The rearrangement uses TRBV28 and TRBJ1-2; D perhaps matches TRBD1 (6 bases). The CDR3 length is 12 residues. V was shortened by 6 bases and J by 5 bases, with 10 bases between the two germline ends. Germline CDR1 is MDHEN and CDR2 is SYDVKM. The CDR3 region is CASSRTEYGYTF. Written as DNA, the CDR3 is TGTGCCAGCAGCCGGACAGAATATGGCTACACCTTC.

This clone was counted once. The CDR3 sequence: CSARQRDTQYF. CDR3 in DNA: TGCAGTGCCCGACAGCGAGATACGCAGTATTTT. The chain recombines TRBV20-1 with TRBJ2-3; D possibly corresponds to TRBD1 (5 bases). CDR1 and CDR2 (germline): DFQATT, SNEGSKA (reference sequence). This CDR3 contains 11 residues. The V end was cut by 6 bases, the J end by 5 bases, with 9 bases between.

The chain links TRBV18 to TRBJ2-2; TRBD2 agrees at 8 bases. The V gene's germline CDR1 is KGHSH and CDR2 LQKENI. V lost 1 base and J lost 4; bases outside the gene matches: 5. This CDR3 is 16 amino acids long. Written as DNA, the CDR3 is TGTGCCAGCTCACCACTTGGAGCGGGAGTCACCGGGGAGCTGTTTTTT. Translated: CASSPLGAGVTGELFF.

The J gene is TRBJ2-3, the V gene TRBV5-1, with 8 bases aligning to TRBD2. CDR3 length equals 16 residues. The germline V gene encodes CDR1 SGHRS and CDR2 YFSETQ. With V trimmed by 4 bases and J by 3 bases, 10 bases remained unmatched. CDR3 DNA: TGCGCCAGCAGCCCCCAGGTGACTAGCGCAACAGATACGCAGTATTTT. It yields the protein CASSPQVTSATDTQYF.

This clone was detected only once. The genes are TRBV12-2 and TRBJ1-4; the D call in the table, TRBD1, was not verified against the DNA. TRBV12-2 is classified as a pseudogene. CDR3 size: 15 residues. CDR3 sequence: CASRPEDRGLEKLFF. The CDR3 coding sequence is TGTGCAAGTCGCCCTGAGGACAGGGGGCTTGAAAAACTGTTTTTT.

The chain employs TRBV10-3 and TRBJ2-7; D is ambiguous. Germline lookup yields CDR1 ENHRY and CDR2 SYGVKD. The V gene lost 0 bases and the J gene lost 3 bases, with 9 bases spanning the gap. The CDR3 runs to 14 residues. CDR3 sequence reads: CAISESNPSYEQYF. The CDR3 bases are TGTGCCATCAGTGAGTCGAATCCCAGCTACGAGCAGTACTTC.

The chain recombines TRBV7-2 with TRBJ1-2, with a possible D match to TRBD1 (5 bases). Germline assignment: CDR1 SGHTA and CDR2 FQGNSA. The CDR3 loop spans 13 amino acids. V was shortened by 0 bases and J by 8 bases, with 10 bases between the two germline ends. CDR3 protein: CASSLAGGRGYTF. DNA of the CDR3: TGTGCCAGCAGCTTAGCCGGGGGTAGGGGCTACACCTTC.

The chain has TRBV27 and TRBJ2-6, with 9 nucleotides matching TRBD2. Unmatched junction bases numbered 32, after V lost 3 bases and J lost 8 bases. Germline CDR1 reads MNHEY; CDR2 reads SMNVEV (reference sequence). This CDR3 region has 24 residues. CDR3 amino acids: CASSFGYFPGSAGGPVSSTNVLTF. The CDR3 DNA is TGTGCCAGCAGTTTTGGTTATTTCCCCGGCTCAGCGGGAGGACCCGTCTCCTCAACCAACGTCCTGACTTTC.

The rearrangement links TRBV7-8 to TRBJ1-3; D may be TRBD1 (6 bases). CDR1 and CDR2 (germline): SGHVS, FQNEAQ. CDR3 length equals 17 residues. V dropped 1 base and J dropped 0 bases, with 13 bases sitting between them. CDR3 amino acids: CASSLGWGGSSGNTIYF. CDR3 DNA sequence: TGTGCCAGCAGCTTAGGATGGGGGGGCAGCTCTGGAAACACCATATATTTT.

This chain joins TRBV19 and TRBJ1-1; 11 bases map to TRBD1. The CDR3 loop spans 15 amino acids. Trimming cost V 5 bases and J 11 bases; bases outside gene matches: 13. The V gene's germline CDR1 is LNHDA and CDR2 SQIVND (reference sequence). The CDR3 DNA reads as TGTGCCAGTAGTGACCCGGGACAGGGGGGTTCAAGGGCTTTCTTT. Translated, it gives CASSDPGQGGSRAFF.

The V call is TRBV6-6, the J call TRBJ1-4; 8 nucleotides line up with TRBD1. Germline V gives CDR1 MNHNY, CDR2 SVGAGI (reference sequence). The CDR3 has 16 amino acids. J was trimmed by 4 bases and V by 6 bases; bases with no gene match: 10. This CDR3 reads CASSIGQGAGNEKLFF. CDR3 DNA: TGTGCCAGCAGCATTGGGCAGGGGGCTGGTAATGAAAAACTGTTTTTT.